Listed below are T cell receptor beta chains from one sample, sequenced in a study of sequential checkpoint blockade in melanoma. Measured with immunoSEQ multiplex PCR; TCRdb has only the in-frame clones, and not every one. The sample gives around 16,000 clones, approximately 80% of which show up once; 25% to 35% is in the top ten. The material was CD8+ T cells sorted from blood (inferred from file names), obtained from a patient given nivolumab and ipilimumab in sequence. All receptors derive from a human donor with melanoma. Each CDR3 is given with its conserved first and last residue. A D gene is named only where the DNA matches it firmly. Only some rows state a clone size, as once, few, many or a class for expanded clones.

cdr3_length j_call d_call clone_size v_call cdr3_nt cdr3_aa
15 TRBJ2-1 . once TRBV5-1 TGCGCCAGCAGCTTGGTGGCAGATTCCTACAATGAGCAGTTCTTC CASSLVADSYNEQFF
14 TRBJ2-7 TRBD1 . TRBV6-6 TGTGCCAGCAGTACGGACAGGGTAGGTGCCGAGCAGTACTTC CASSTDRVGAEQYF
13 TRBJ2-7 . medium-sized TRBV21-1 TGTGCCAGCAGCAAAAGCCTCTCCGACGAGCAGTACTTC CASSKSLSDEQYF
15 TRBJ2-7 . . TRBV7-9 TGTGCCAGCAGCTTCACCGGGTCGGCCCCCTGGGAGCAGTACTTC CASSFTGSAPWEQYF
12 TRBJ2-1 . . TRBV6-5 TGTGCCAGCAGTTACGGGAGCAATGAGCAGTTCTTC CASSYGSNEQFF
13 TRBJ1-2 TRBD1 . TRBV28 TGTGCCAGCAAGACAGGGAGGTACTATGGCTACACCTTC CASKTGRYYGYTF
15 TRBJ2-7 . . TRBV14 TGTGCCAGCAGCCGATTAGCCCAGAGCTCCTACGAGCAGTACTTC CASSRLAQSSYEQYF
15 TRBJ2-7 TRBD2 . TRBV6-6 TGTGCCAGCAGTTACGCTAGCGGGAGGGCCTACGAGCAGTACTTC CASSYASGRAYEQYF
13 TRBJ2-7 . . TRBV6-1 TGTGCCAGCAGTGAATCCCAGACCTACGAGCAGTACTTC CASSESQTYEQYF
13 TRBJ2-5 . . TRBV5-4 TGTGCCAGCAGCTGGGGGACTCAATCCCCCCAGTACTTC CASSWGTQSPQYF
21 TRBJ1-3 TRBD1 . TRBV9 TGTGCCAGCAGCGTAGATCCCCAGGGACAGGGGCTCTCCCACTCTGGAAACACCATATATTTT CASSVDPQGQGLSHSGNTIYF
14 TRBJ2-1 TRBD2 few TRBV6-4 TGTGCCACCAAACGAACTAGCGGGAGCGATGAGCAGTTCTTC CATKRTSGSDEQFF
12 TRBJ1-3 . once TRBV2 TGTGCCAGCAGTGAAAGCACTACCAGGGGATATTTT CASSESTTRGYF
13 TRBJ2-7 . . TRBV4-1 TGCGCCAGCGCCGAGACAGCTTCCTACGAGCAGTACTTC CASAETASYEQYF
15 TRBJ2-2 TRBD1 . TRBV4-3 TGCGCCAGCAGCCAAGTCGACAGGGTATCCGGGGAGCTGTTTTTT CASSQVDRVSGELFF
16 TRBJ2-6 . . TRBV6-4 TGTGCCAGCAGTGACTCAGGGGGCTCTGGGGCCAACGTCCTGACTTTC CASSDSGGSGANVLTF
18 TRBJ2-5 TRBD1 . TRBV19 TGTGCCAGTAGTGACATCCTTGGACAGGGAATAGAAGAGGAGACCCAGTACTTC CASSDILGQGIEEETQYF
17 TRBJ1-2 TRBD1 . TRBV14 TGTGCCAGCAGCCAAGATCTAGGACAGGCCACTAACTATGGCTACACCTTC CASSQDLGQATNYGYTF
16 TRBJ2-1 TRBD1 . TRBV27 TGTGCCAGCAGTTTTTCCCCGGGACAGGCCTACAATGAGCAGTTCTTC CASSFSPGQAYNEQFF
12 TRBJ2-7 . . TRBV7-2 TGTGCCAGCAGCCCGCGGTCCTACGAGCAGTACTTC CASSPRSYEQYF
18 TRBJ2-1 TRBD2 . TRBV19 TGTGCCAGTAGTATAGATCTGATTAGCGGGTATGGATACAATGAGCAGTTCTTC CASSIDLISGYGYNEQFF
14 TRBJ2-5 . once TRBV4-1 TGCGCCAGCAGCCGCTACAGGGGACTAGAGACCCAGTACTTC CASSRYRGLETQYF